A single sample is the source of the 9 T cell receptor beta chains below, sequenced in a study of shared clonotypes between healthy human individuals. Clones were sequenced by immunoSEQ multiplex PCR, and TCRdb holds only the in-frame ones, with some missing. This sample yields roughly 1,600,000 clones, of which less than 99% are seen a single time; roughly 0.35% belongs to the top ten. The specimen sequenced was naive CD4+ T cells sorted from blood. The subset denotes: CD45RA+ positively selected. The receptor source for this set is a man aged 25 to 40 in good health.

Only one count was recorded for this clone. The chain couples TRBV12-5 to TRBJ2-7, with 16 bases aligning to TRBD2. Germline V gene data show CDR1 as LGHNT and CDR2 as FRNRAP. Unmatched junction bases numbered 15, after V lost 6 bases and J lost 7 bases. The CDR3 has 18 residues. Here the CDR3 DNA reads TGTGCTAGTGGGTCAGTGACGGGACTAGCGGGAGGGTCGGGGGAGCAGTACTTC. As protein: CASGSVTGLAGGSGEQYF.

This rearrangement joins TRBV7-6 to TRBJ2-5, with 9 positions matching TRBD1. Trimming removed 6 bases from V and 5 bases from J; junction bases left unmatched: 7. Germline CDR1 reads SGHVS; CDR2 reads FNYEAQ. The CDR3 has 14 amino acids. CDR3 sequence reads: CASRKQGAQETQYF. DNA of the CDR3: TGTGCCAGCAGAAAACAGGGGGCTCAGGAGACCCAGTACTTC.

CDR3 coding DNA: TGTGCCACCACCCGGGACTCCCCTCGGTATGGCTACACCTTC. Its protein is CATTRDSPRYGYTF. The V and J genes are TRBV28 and TRBJ1-2, with D tentatively TRBD1 (5 bases). Per the germline V gene, CDR1 is MDHEN and CDR2 is SYDVKM. The CDR3 sequence is 14 residues long. Trimming left V 10 bases short and J 5 bases short, with 20 bases between.

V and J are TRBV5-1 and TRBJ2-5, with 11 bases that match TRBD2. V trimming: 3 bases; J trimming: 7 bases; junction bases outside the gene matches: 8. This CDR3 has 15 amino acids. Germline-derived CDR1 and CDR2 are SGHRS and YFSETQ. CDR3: CASSSGLADGVTQYF. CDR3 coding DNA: TGCGCCAGCAGCTCGGGACTAGCGGACGGGGTGACCCAGTACTTC.

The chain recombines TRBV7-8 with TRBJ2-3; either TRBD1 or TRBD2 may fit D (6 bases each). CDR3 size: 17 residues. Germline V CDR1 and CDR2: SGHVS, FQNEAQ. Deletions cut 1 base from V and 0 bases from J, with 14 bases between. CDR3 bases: TGTGCCAGCAGCTTAGTGCTTCGGGGGCAGAGCACAGATACGCAGTATTTT. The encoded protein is CASSLVLRGQSTDTQYF.

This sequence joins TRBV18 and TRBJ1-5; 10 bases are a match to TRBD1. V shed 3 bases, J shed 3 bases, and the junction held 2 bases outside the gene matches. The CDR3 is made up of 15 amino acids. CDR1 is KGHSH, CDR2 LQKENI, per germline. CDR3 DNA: TGTGCCAGCTCACCGGACAGGGGGAACAATCAGCCCCAGCATTTT. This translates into CASSPDRGNNQPQHF.

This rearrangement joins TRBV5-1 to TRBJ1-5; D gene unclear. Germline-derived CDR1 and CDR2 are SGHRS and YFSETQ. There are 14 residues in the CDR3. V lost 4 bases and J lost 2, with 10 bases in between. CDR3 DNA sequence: TGCGCCAGCAGCCCGTCAGGAGGCAATCAGCCCCAGCATTTT. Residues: CASSPSGGNQPQHF.

The CDR3 is CASTRRTGQSYEQYF. In DNA, the CDR3 is TGTGCCAGCACTCGCCGAACGGGACAGAGCTACGAGCAGTACTTC. This chain joins TRBV27 and TRBJ2-7, with 7 bases aligning to TRBD1. V lost 7 bases, J lost 3 bases, and 12 bases stayed unmatched. The CDR3 is 15 amino acids. Germline CDR1 is MNHEY and CDR2 is SMNVEV (reference sequence).

The CDR3 nucleotides are TGTGCCACCACACCCCGAACAGGGACCTACGAGCAGTACTTC. As protein: CATTPRTGTYEQYF. The chain employs TRBV18 and TRBJ2-7; TRBD1 might be the D (6 bases). Between the trimmed V and J ends, which lost 10 bases and 2 bases, there was a span of 18 bases. The germline V gene has CDR1 KGHSH and CDR2 LQKENI. This CDR3 has 14 residues.